This entry lists 16 T cell receptor beta chains sequenced from one sample in a study of OX40 agonist ivuxolimab in advanced cancers. Clones were sequenced by immunoSEQ multiplex PCR, and TCRdb holds only the in-frame ones, with some missing. Of 60,000 to 65,000 clones listed, around 90% are singletons. Source: CD4+ or CD8+ T cells sorted from blood, taken in a trial of the OX40 agonist ivuxolimab. These receptor sequences come from an adult with an advanced solid tumor such as melanoma, head and neck, liver or kidney cancer.

This chain joins TRBV6-5 and TRBJ1-2; D call uncertain. Germline V gives CDR1 MNHEY, CDR2 SVGAGI. Trimming removed 7 bases from V and 0 bases from J, with 12 bases in between. This CDR3 has 14 amino acids. Here the CDR3 DNA reads TGTGCCAGCACCCAGTTAACTTCTAACTATGGCTACACCTTC. It encodes CASTQLTSNYGYTF.

The V gene is TRBV19, the J gene TRBJ2-1; 8 nucleotides line up with TRBD2. The CDR3 runs to 16 residues. Trimming took 2 bases from V and 5 from J; bases not matched to a gene: 8. Germline V CDR1 and CDR2: LNHDA, SQIVND (reference sequence). The CDR3 region has the DNA TGTGCCAGTAGTATAATTGGCGGGAGGCCTAACAATGAGCAGTTCTTC. Translated, it gives CASSIIGGRPNNEQFF.

The chain carries TRBV28 and TRBJ2-3, with 7 bases that match TRBD2. This CDR3 comprises 15 residues. The V and J ends lost 6 bases and 4 bases, in that order; junction bases with no gene match: 10. From germline, CDR1 is MDHEN and CDR2 SYDVKM. CDR3 nucleotides: TGTGCCAGCAGATCCTTTGGAGCGGGATCAGATACGCAGTATTTT. This encodes CASRSFGAGSDTQYF.

In nucleotides, the CDR3 is TGCGCCAGCAGCTTGGGTAGGAGGGCCCTCGAAGATACGCAGTATTTT. Its translation: CASSLGRRALEDTQYF. The gene calls are TRBV5-1 and TRBJ2-3; the D gene is possibly TRBD2 (6 bases). Trimming cost V 0 bases and J 5 bases, with 16 bases left between them. Germline-derived CDR1 and CDR2 are SGHRS and YFSETQ. The CDR3 sequence is 16 residues long.

This rearrangement joins TRBV19 to TRBJ2-7, with 7 nucleotides matching TRBD1. CDR3 size: 14 residues. Germline-derived CDR1 and CDR2 are LNHDA and SQIVND (reference sequence). V trimming: 4 bases; J trimming: 5 bases; junction bases outside the gene matches: 8. The CDR3 DNA reads as TGTGCCAGTAGTACCCTGGACAGGTCGGACGAGCAGTACTTC. Translation: CASSTLDRSDEQYF.

The rearrangement uses TRBV7-9 and TRBJ2-1, with no clear D. Deletions cut 3 bases from V and 0 bases from J, with 9 bases between. The CDR3 extends over 15 amino acids. The germline V gene has CDR1 SEHNR and CDR2 FQNEAQ (reference sequence). CDR3: CASSFTMGSYNEQFF. The DNA for the CDR3 is TGTGCCAGCAGCTTTACCATGGGCTCCTACAATGAGCAGTTCTTC.

The chain has TRBV6-5 and TRBJ2-7; D may match TRBD1 or TRBD2 (5 bases each). The CDR3 has 14 amino acids. In germline, CDR1 is MNHEY, CDR2 SVGAGI. V dropped 2 bases and J dropped 0 bases, with 8 bases sitting between them. The CDR3 coding sequence is TGTGCCAGCAGTTACGGGGGAGCCTCCTACGAGCAGTACTTC. It specifies CASSYGGASYEQYF.

V gene TRBV27 combines with J gene TRBJ2-1, with 7 bases fitting TRBD1. V lost 4 bases to trimming and J lost 3 bases; unmatched junction nucleotides: 12. Germline V gene lookup returns CDR1 MNHEY and CDR2 SMNVEV (reference sequence). The CDR3 is 17 amino acids. As DNA, the CDR3 is TGTGCCAGCAGTTCATACCGCGGACGACAGGGCTACAATGAGCAGTTCTTC. Amino acid sequence: CASSSYRGRQGYNEQFF.

This sequence joins TRBV10-3 and TRBJ1-3, with TRBD1 matching 10 bases. Germline CDR1 ENHRY, CDR2 SYGVKD. V lost 8 bases and J lost 0; bases outside the gene matches: 10. The CDR3 runs 17 residues. The CDR3 loop reads CAIAGTGVPSSGNTIYF. Here the CDR3 DNA reads TGTGCCATCGCCGGGACAGGGGTCCCCTCCTCTGGAAACACCATATATTTT.

The chain recombines TRBV30 with TRBJ2-2; D gene uncertain. Germline V gene data show CDR1 as GTSNPN and CDR2 as SVGIG (reference sequence). Trimming took off 2 bases at V and 6 bases at J, with 10 bases between the two ends. The CDR3 totals 13 residues. CDR3 coding DNA: TGTGCCTGGAGTAAAATCGTCTCCGGGGAGCTGTTTTTT. Its protein product is CAWSKIVSGELFF.

The V and J genes are TRBV11-3 and TRBJ2-3, with TRBD2 matching 13 bases. This CDR3 is built from 16 residues. The germline V gene encodes CDR1 SGHNT and CDR2 YENEEA. Trimming removed 5 bases from V and 2 bases from J; junction bases left unmatched: 4. DNA for the CDR3: TGTGCCAGCAGCCCGGGACTAGCGGGATCCACAGATACGCAGTATTTT. Translating it yields CASSPGLAGSTDTQYF.

The chain combines TRBV10-3 with TRBJ1-2, with 8 bases that match TRBD1. V shed 2 bases, J shed 7 bases, and the junction held 3 bases outside the gene matches. Germline CDR1 is ENHRY and CDR2 is SYGVKD. The CDR3 contains 13 residues. The CDR3 DNA sequence: TGTGCCATCAGTGAGGGACAGGGAGGTGGCTACACCTTC. Its protein product is CAISEGQGGGYTF.

The chain employs TRBV4-2 and TRBJ2-2; D may be TRBD2 (5 bases). V gave up 1 base and J gave up 8 bases, with 14 bases separating them. The CDR3 is 15 residues long. Looked up from germline, CDR1 is LGHNA and CDR2 is YNFKEQ. Written as DNA, the CDR3 is TGTGCCAGCAGCCAAGTTGTGGACGGCGGGGGGGAGCTGTTTTTT. Translating it yields CASSQVVDGGGELFF.

The rearrangement joins TRBV30 to TRBJ2-3, with D hard to call. V was pared by 4 bases and J by 2 bases, with 10 bases between. The length of the CDR3 is 13 residues. Germline V lookup: CDR1 GTSNPN, CDR2 SVGIG (reference sequence). The CDR3: CAWTPLPTDTQYF. Written as DNA, the CDR3 is TGTGCCTGGACCCCCCTTCCCACAGATACGCAGTATTTT.

The V call is TRBV4-1, the J call TRBJ1-1; 7 bases agree with TRBD1. This CDR3 region has 15 residues. Germline V lookup: CDR1 MGHRA, CDR2 YSYEKL. V gave up 6 bases and J gave up 0 bases; unmatched junction bases: 7. For the CDR3, the DNA is TGCGCCAGCAGTGGCAGGGGGAGTTTGAACACTGAAGCTTTCTTT. The encoded protein is CASSGRGSLNTEAFF.

This sequence joins TRBV6-5 and TRBJ2-7; D might be TRBD1 or TRBD2, each matching 6 bases. This CDR3 comprises 14 residues. Trimming cost V 2 bases and J 2 bases, with 10 bases left between them. Germline V CDR1 and CDR2: MNHEY, SVGAGI. In nucleotides, the CDR3 is TGTGCCAGCAGTTACGGGGGCGGGGCCTACGAGCAGTACTTC. Residues: CASSYGGGAYEQYF.